This TCR beta chain was retrieved from a study of beta chain features in type 1 diabetes. Study background: The patients were much like the healthy donors in age, gender and cell yields. Overall study findings and caveats: The study found moderately but significantly shorter TCRB CDR3s in all four CD4+ subsets of Type 1 diabetes patients. Junctions at VDJ sites from type 1 diabetes patients had fewer insertions and more deletions.

The table lists this clone with a few counts. The antigen remains unidentified. Each population that was sorted was more than 98% pure. Investigators reverse transcribed all isolated RNA, so they sequenced expressed TCRB transcripts. The study sequenced naive, central memory and regulatory T cell samples to an average of about 3.5 million reads. Some clones are missing from TCRdb's copy, which holds only in-frame ones; the method was immunoSEQ multiplex PCR. The data hold roughly 290,000 clones, with around 16% observed a single time. The germline gives CDR1 MDHEN, CDR2 SYDVKM. The V end was cut by 6 bases, the J end by 7 bases, with 13 bases between. The CDR3 is 13 residues long.

This rearrangement joins TRBV28 to TRBJ1-5; D gene uncertain. This clonotype was sampled from a young man with type 1 diabetes. Sequencing was carried out using naive CD4+ T cells from blood. CDR3 DNA sequence: TGTGCCAGCAGCCCCCCCCATGGCCAGCCCCAGCATTTT. Amino acids: CASSPPHGQPQHF. The full variable domain, in which reference TRBV28 and TRBJ1-5 provide the parts outside the CDR3, is DVKVTQSSRYLVKRTGEKVFLECVQDMDHENMFWYRQDPGLGLRLIYFSYDVKMKEKGDIPEGYSVSREKKERFSLILESASTNQTSMYLCASSPPHGQPQHFGDGTRLSIL.